The present T cell receptor (beta chain) was sequenced within a study of cytomegalovirus exposure and HLA in healthy donors. The PCR employed 60 Vbeta primers together with 13 Jbeta primers. Profiling relied on immunoSEQ multiplex PCR, and the TCRdb table lists in-frame clones only, not all of them. The sample records around 67,000 clones, approximately 80% being singletons. A single count supports this clone. Its matching antigen is unknown. Trimming pared 10 bases from V and 1 base from J, leaving 17 bases between. From germline, CDR1 is SEHNR and CDR2 FQNEAQ (reference sequence). The CDR3 spans 15 residues. Study findings and constraints: In a later analysis, V- and J-gene trimming of beta chains associated with a DCLRE1C missense variant, replicated independently. Earlier analysis yielded a pattern in which most TCR beta V segments were productive about 90% or about 30% of the time.

This TCR came from a man between 18 and 29 years old in good health and CMV-seropositive. The rearrangement joins TRBV7-9 to TRBJ2-4; D might be TRBD2 (6 bases). Sequences were obtained from PBMCs. CDR3 bases: TGTGCCACCGGAGGAGGGGAGTCGGCCAAAAACATTCAGTACTTC. Translating it yields CATGGGESAKNIQYF.